A single sample gave rise to the 15 T cell receptor beta chains below, sequenced in a study of blood T cell repertoires in COVID-19. This table comes from immunoSEQ multiplex PCR, and its TCRdb copy is limited to in-frame clones, with some not included. The table has 85,000 to 120,000 clones, around nine tenths seen once. Material for sequencing was peripheral blood. These TCRs come from a man aged 50 to 60 with active COVID-19.

V gene TRBV19 combines with J gene TRBJ2-7; tentative D call: TRBD2 (6 bases). The V end was cut by 3 bases, the J end by 7 bases, with 13 bases between. CDR3 size: 13 residues. CDR1 is LNHDA, CDR2 SQIVND, per germline (reference sequence). The CDR3 nucleotides read TGTGCCAGTAGTATCCCTGCGGGGAGGGAGCAGTACTTC. Amino acid sequence: CASSIPAGREQYF.

The chain couples TRBV11-3 to TRBJ2-1, with TRBD2 matching over 7 bases. The germline V gene has CDR1 SGHNT and CDR2 YENEEA. V lost 5 bases and J lost 0; bases outside the gene matches: 4. This CDR3 region has 15 residues. The CDR3 reads CASSPSGYSYNEQFF. The CDR3 region has the DNA TGTGCCAGCAGCCCTAGCGGCTACTCCTACAATGAGCAGTTCTTC.

J is TRBJ1-4 and V is TRBV19; 7 nucleotides agree with TRBD1. V trimming: 4 bases; J trimming: 7 bases; junction bases outside the gene matches: 6. The CDR3 covers 14 residues. Germline V gene lookup returns CDR1 LNHDA and CDR2 SQIVND (reference sequence). This chain's CDR3 is CASSKGALGEKLFF. The CDR3 coding sequence is TGTGCCAGTAGTAAGGGGGCACTAGGTGAAAAACTGTTTTTT.

The chain joins TRBV23-1 to TRBJ2-7; no clear D. TRBV23-1 is classed as an ORF, of uncertain function. The CDR3 totals 15 residues. V dropped 3 bases and J dropped 4 bases, with 16 bases sitting between them. The DNA for the CDR3 is TGCGCCAGCAGTCAGAAAGCCTCCGCACGTTACGAGCAGTACTTC. Translated, it gives CASSQKASARYEQYF.

The V gene is TRBV4-1, the J gene TRBJ2-1; the D gene is possibly TRBD2 (5 bases). Germline V gene lookup returns CDR1 MGHRA and CDR2 YSYEKL. V lost 6 bases to trimming and J lost 5 bases, with 8 bases between them. The CDR3 runs 12 residues. This chain's CDR3 is CASSSGNNEQFF. CDR3 sequence (DNA): TGCGCCAGCAGTTCCGGGAACAATGAGCAGTTCTTC.

The chain recombines TRBV4-3 with TRBJ2-7, with a tentative D call TRBD2 (5 bases). V lost 0 bases and J 3 bases, leaving 9 bases between the germline ends. Looked up from germline, CDR1 is LGHNA and CDR2 is YSLEER. This CDR3 spans 14 amino acids. The CDR3 is CASSQDFGVYEQYF. The CDR3 DNA sequence: TGCGCCAGCAGCCAAGATTTCGGGGTCTACGAGCAGTACTTC.

This chain connects TRBV5-1 to TRBJ2-2, with a possible D match to TRBD2 (5 bases). The CDR3 has 14 amino acids. Germline loops: CDR1 SGHRS, CDR2 YFSETQ. V shed 3 bases and J shed 5 bases, with 11 bases lying between them. The CDR3 loop reads CASSWRQDTGELFF. The CDR3 DNA follows: TGCGCCAGCAGCTGGAGGCAGGATACCGGGGAGCTGTTTTTT.

The chain employs TRBV7-9 and TRBJ2-4; D gene ambiguous. The CDR3 covers 14 residues. In germline, CDR1 is SEHNR, CDR2 FQNEAQ (reference sequence). V was trimmed by 3 bases and J by 0 bases, leaving 6 bases between them. CDR3 in DNA: TGTGCCAGCAGCTTGCGGCTAGCCAAAAACATTCAGTACTTC. Translation: CASSLRLAKNIQYF.

The V call is TRBV3-1 (or the pseudogene TRBV3-2), the J call TRBJ2-2, with 9 bases fitting TRBD2. Per the germline V gene, CDR1 is LGHDT and CDR2 is YNNKEL (reference sequence). The CDR3 contains 16 residues. The J segment lost 6 bases and the V segment lost 0 bases, leaving 5 bases of the junction unmatched. The chain's CDR3 is CASSQERGGRPGELFF. CDR3 DNA: TGTGCCAGCAGCCAAGAGCGGGGGGGCCGCCCCGGGGAGCTGTTTTTT.

The rearrangement uses TRBV5-6 and TRBJ1-2, with 8 bases matching TRBD1. Germline lookup yields CDR1 SGHDT and CDR2 YYEEEE. J gave up 1 base and V 5 bases, and 13 bases lay outside the gene matches. CDR3 length equals 17 residues. CDR3 nucleotide sequence: TGTGCCAGCAGTCAGGACCCCATGACAGGGGTTAACTATGGCTACACCTTC. Protein sequence: CASSQDPMTGVNYGYTF.

CDR3 loop: CSVVAGQLTEQYF. DNA of the CDR3: TGCAGCGTTGTAGCGGGACAGTTGACCGAGCAGTACTTC. V gene TRBV29-1 combines with J gene TRBJ2-7, with D possibly being TRBD2 (8 bases). The CDR3 has 13 amino acids. Trimming left V 4 bases short and J 6 bases short, with 16 bases between. The germline gives CDR1 SQVTM, CDR2 ANQGSEA.

The chain links TRBV29-1 to TRBJ1-4; the D gene is possibly TRBD1 (5 bases). The germline gives CDR1 SQVTM, CDR2 ANQGSEA. With 4 bases removed from V and 4 bases from J, the gap between germline ends came to 19 bases. The CDR3 is 16 amino acids. CDR3 sequence reads: CSVGFVGALNNEKLFF. DNA of the CDR3: TGCAGCGTTGGATTTGTAGGGGCCCTTAATAATGAAAAACTGTTTTTT.

Written as DNA, the CDR3 is TGTGCCAGCAGCGAGGAGGCCCTGATGGGCCAGCCCCAGCATTTT. Residues: CASSEEALMGQPQHF. The rearrangement joins TRBV9 to TRBJ1-5, with D unresolved. Looked up from germline, CDR1 is SGDLS and CDR2 is YYNGEE. This CDR3 is built from 15 residues. V lost 3 bases to trimming and J lost 7 bases, with 17 bases between them.

CDR3 nucleotide sequence: TGCGCCAGCAGCCAAGTACGAAGTCGGACTGAAGCTTTCTTT. Translated: CASSQVRSRTEAFF. V gene TRBV4-1 combines with J gene TRBJ1-1; the D is unclear. The V end lost 1 base, the J end lost 5 bases, and 11 bases lay between the germline ends. The germline CDR1 and CDR2 sequences are MGHRA and YSYEKL. This CDR3 is 14 amino acids long.

This sequence joins TRBV29-1 and TRBJ1-1; no clear D gene. Germline V CDR1 and CDR2: SQVTM, ANQGSEA. The length of the CDR3 is 13 residues. V was trimmed by 2 bases and J by 5 bases, leaving 12 bases between them. The CDR3 loop is CSVEFLARTEAFF. The CDR3 bases are TGCAGCGTTGAATTTCTAGCGAGGACTGAAGCTTTCTTT. Full variable domain (outside the CDR3, taken from reference TRBV29-1 and TRBJ1-1): SAVISQKPSRDICQRGTSLTIQCQVDSQVTMMFWYRQQPGQSLTLIATANQGSEATYESGFVIDKFPISRPNLTFSTLTVSNMSPEDSSIYLCSVEFLARTEAFFGQGTRLTVV.